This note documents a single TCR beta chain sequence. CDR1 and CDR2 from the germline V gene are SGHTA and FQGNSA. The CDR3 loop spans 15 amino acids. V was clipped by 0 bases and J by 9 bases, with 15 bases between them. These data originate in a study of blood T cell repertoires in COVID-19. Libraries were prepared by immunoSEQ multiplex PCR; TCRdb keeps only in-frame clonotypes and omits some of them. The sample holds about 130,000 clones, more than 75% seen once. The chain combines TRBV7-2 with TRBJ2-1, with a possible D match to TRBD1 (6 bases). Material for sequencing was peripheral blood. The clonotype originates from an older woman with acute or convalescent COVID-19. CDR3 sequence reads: CASSLAAQGGVEQFF. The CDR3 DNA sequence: TGTGCCAGCAGCTTAGCGGCACAAGGGGGAGTTGAGCAGTTCTTC.